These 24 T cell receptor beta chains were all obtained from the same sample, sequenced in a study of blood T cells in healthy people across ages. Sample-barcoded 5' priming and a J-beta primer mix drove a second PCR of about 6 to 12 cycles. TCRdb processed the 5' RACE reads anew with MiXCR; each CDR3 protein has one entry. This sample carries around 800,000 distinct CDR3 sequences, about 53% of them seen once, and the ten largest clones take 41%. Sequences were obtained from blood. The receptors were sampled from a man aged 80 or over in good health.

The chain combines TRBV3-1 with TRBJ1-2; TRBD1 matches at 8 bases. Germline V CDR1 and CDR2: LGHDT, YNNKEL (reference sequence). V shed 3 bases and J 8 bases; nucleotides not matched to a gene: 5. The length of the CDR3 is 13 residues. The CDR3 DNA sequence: TGTGCCAGCAGCCATGGACAGGGTCGCGGCTACACCTTC. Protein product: CASSHGQGRGYTF.

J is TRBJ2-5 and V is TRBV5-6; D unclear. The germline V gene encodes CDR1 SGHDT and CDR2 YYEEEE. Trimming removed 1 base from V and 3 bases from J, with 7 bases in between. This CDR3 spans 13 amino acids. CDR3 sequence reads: CASSLYSKETQYF. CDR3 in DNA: TGTGCCAGCAGCTTGTACAGTAAAGAGACCCAGTACTTC.

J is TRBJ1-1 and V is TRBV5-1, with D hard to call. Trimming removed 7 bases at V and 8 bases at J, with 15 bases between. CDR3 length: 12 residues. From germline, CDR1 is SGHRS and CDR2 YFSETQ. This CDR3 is CASGTPGAEAFF. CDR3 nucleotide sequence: TGCGCCAGCGGAACGCCGGGAGCCGAAGCTTTCTTT.

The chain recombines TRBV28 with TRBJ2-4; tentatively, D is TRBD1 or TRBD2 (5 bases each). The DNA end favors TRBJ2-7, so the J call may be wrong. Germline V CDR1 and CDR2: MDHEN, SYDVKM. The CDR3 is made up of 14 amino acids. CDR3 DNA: TGTGCCAGCAGTGAACAGGCGGGCGCCTACGAGCAGTACTTC. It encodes CASSEQAGAYEQYF.

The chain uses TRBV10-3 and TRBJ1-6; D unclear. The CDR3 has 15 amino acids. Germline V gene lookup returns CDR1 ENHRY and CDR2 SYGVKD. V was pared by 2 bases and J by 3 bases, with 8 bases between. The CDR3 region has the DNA TGTGCCATCAGTGAGGGGCAGAACTATAATTCACCCCTCCACTTT. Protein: CAISEGQNYNSPLHF.

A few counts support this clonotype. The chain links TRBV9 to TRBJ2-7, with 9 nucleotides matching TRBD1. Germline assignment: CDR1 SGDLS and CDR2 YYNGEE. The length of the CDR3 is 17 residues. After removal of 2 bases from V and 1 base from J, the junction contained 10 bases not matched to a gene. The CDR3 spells CASSVGQGGLASYEQYF. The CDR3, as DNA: TGTGCCAGCAGCGTGGGACAGGGTGGGCTTGCATCCTACGAGCAGTACTTC.

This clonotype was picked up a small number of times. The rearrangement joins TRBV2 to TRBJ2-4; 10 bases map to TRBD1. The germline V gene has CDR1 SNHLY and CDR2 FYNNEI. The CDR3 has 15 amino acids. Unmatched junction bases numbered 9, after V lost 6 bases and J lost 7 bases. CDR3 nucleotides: TGTGCCAGCAGACAGGGACAGGGGATGAGGAACATTCAGTACTTC. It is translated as CASRQGQGMRNIQYF. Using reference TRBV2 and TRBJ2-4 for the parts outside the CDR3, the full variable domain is EPEVTQTPSHQVTQMGQEVILRCVPISNHLYFYWYRQILGQKVEFLVSFYNNEISEKSEIFDDQFSVERPDGSNFTLKIRSTKLEDSAMYFCASRQGQGMRNIQYFGAGTRLSVL.

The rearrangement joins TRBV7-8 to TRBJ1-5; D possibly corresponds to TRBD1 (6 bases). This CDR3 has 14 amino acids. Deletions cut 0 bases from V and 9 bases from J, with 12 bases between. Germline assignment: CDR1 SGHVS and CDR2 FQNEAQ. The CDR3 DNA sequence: TGTGCCAGCAGCTTAGCCCGCCTAGGGGGGCCCCAGCATTTT. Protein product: CASSLARLGGPQHF.

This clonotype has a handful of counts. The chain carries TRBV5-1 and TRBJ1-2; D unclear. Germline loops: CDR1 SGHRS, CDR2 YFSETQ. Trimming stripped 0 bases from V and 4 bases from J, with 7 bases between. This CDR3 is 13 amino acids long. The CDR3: CASSLGQPYGYTF. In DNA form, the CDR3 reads TGCGCCAGCAGCTTGGGTCAACCCTATGGCTACACCTTC.

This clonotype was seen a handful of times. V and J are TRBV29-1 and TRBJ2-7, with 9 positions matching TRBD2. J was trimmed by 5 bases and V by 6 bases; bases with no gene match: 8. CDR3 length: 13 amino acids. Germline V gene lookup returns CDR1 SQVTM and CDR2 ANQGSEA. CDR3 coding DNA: TGCAGCGTAGTTAGCGGGAGCCGGAACGAGCAGTACTTC. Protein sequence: CSVVSGSRNEQYF.

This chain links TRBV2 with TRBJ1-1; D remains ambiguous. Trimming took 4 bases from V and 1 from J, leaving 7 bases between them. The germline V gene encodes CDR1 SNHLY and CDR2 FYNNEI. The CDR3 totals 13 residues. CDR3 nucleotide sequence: TGTGCCAGCAGTGGACAAACGAACACTGAAGCTTTCTTT. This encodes CASSGQTNTEAFF.

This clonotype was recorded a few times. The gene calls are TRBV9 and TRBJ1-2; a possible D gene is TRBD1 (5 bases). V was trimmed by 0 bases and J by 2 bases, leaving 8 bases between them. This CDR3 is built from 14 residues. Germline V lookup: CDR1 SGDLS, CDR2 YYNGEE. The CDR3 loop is CASSVVPGNYGYTF. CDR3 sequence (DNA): TGTGCCAGCAGCGTAGTTCCAGGGAACTATGGCTACACCTTC.

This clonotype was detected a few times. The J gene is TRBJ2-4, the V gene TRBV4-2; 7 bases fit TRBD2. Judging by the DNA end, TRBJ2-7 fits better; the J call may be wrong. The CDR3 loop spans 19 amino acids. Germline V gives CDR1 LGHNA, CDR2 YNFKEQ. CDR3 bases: TGTGCCAGCAGCCATAGACTAGTGGGAGGGCCGTCGCTAATCTACGAGCAGTACTTC. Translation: CASSHRLVGGPSLIYEQYF.

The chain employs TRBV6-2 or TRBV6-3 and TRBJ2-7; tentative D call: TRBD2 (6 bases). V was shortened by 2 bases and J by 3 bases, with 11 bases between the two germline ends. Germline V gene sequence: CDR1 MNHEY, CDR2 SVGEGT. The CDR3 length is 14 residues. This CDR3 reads CASSYGFGGYEQYF. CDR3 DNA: TGTGCCAGCAGTTACGGGTTCGGGGGCTACGAGCAGTACTTC.

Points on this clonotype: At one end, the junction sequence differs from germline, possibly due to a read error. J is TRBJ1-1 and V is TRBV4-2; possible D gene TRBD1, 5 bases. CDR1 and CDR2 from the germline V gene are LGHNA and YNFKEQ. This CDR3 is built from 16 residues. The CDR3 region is CTSSQANPGKNTEAFF. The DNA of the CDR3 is TGTACCAGCAGCCAGGCAAACCCAGGGAAGAACACTGAAGCTTTCTTT.

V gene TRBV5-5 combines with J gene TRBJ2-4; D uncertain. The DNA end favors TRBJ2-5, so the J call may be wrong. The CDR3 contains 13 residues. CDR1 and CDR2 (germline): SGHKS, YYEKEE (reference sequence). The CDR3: CASSTSDAKTQYF. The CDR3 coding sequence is TGTGCCAGCAGCACATCAGACGCGAAGACCCAGTACTTC.

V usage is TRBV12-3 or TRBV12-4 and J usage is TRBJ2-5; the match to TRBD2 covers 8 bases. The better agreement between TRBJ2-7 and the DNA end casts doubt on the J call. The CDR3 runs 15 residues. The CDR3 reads CASSLVTGGVYEQYF. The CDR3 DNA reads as TGTGCCAGCAGTTTAGTGACGGGAGGGGTCTACGAGCAGTACTTC.

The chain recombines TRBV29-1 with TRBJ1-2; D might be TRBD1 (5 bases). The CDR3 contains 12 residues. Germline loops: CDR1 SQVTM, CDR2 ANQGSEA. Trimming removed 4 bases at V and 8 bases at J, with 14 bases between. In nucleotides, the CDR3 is TGCAGCGTTGTAAGGGCAGGGAGAGGCTACACCTTC. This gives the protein CSVVRAGRGYTF.

The CDR3 here is CASSLRGLAGHYRYAYF. The CDR3 nucleotides are TGTGCCAGCAGTTTAAGAGGTCTAGCGGGGCATTACAGATACGCGTATTTT. The rearrangement links TRBV27 to TRBJ2-3; TRBD2 agrees at 9 bases. Unmatched junction bases numbered 20, after V lost 2 bases and J lost 14 bases. Per the germline V gene, CDR1 is MNHEY and CDR2 is SMNVEV (reference sequence). This CDR3 has 17 amino acids.

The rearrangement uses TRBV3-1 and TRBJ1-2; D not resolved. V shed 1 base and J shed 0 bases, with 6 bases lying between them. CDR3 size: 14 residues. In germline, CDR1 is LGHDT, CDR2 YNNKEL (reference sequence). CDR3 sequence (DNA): TGTGCCAGCAGCCAAGTGGTGGCTAACTATGGCTACACCTTC. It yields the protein CASSQVVANYGYTF.

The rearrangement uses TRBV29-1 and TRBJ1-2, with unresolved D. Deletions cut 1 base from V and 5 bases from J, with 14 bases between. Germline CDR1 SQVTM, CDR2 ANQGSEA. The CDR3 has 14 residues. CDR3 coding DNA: TGCAGCGTTGAAGGGGGAGGACGCGCGTATGGCTACACCTTC. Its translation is CSVEGGGRAYGYTF.

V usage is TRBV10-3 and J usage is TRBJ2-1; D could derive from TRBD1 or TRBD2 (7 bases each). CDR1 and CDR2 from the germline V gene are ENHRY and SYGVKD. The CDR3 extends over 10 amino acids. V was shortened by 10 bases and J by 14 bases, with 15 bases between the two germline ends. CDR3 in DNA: TGTGCCAGCAGGGGGGGCACGGAGTTCTTC. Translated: CASRGGTEFF.

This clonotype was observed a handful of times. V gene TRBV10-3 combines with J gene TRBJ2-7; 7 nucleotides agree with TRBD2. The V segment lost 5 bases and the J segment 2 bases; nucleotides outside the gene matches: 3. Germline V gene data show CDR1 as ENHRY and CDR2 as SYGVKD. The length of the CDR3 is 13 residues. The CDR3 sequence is CAISSGNAYEQYF. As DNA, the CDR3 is TGTGCCATCAGTAGCGGGAACGCCTACGAGCAGTACTTC.

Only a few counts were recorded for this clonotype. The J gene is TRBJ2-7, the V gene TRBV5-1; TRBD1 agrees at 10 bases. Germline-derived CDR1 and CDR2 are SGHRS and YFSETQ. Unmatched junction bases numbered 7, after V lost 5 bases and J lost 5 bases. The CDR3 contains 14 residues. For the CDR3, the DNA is TGCGCCAGCAGACTGGGGACAGGGGCCAACGAGCAGTACTTC. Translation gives CASRLGTGANEQYF.